The clone carrying this TCR beta chain was picked up many times. RNA transcripts were the template for amplifying TCR beta CDR3 regions. TCR CDR3 regions were first amplified by RT-PCR with HTBI primers. TCRdb analysed the multiplex PCR reads with MiXCR anew, one entry per CDR3 protein. The data contain under 750,000 distinct CDR3 sequences, roughly a sixth of them singletons. This entry is derived from a study of T cells in Graves' hyperthyroidism and ophthalmopathy. V was pared by 5 bases and J by 8 bases, with 7 bases of the junction left unmatched. The CDR3 length is 14 residues. Germline CDR1 LGHDT, CDR2 YNNKEL (reference sequence).

Sequencing was performed on blood. The clonotype originates from a woman aged 45-65 years with Graves' hyperthyroidism that later progressed to Graves' ophthalmopathy. J is TRBJ2-1 and V is TRBV3-1; 9 nucleotides align to TRBD2. The CDR3 protein is CASSTLAGRDEQFF. The CDR3 DNA follows: TGTGCCAGCAGCACTCTAGCGGGGAGGGATGAGCAGTTCTTC.